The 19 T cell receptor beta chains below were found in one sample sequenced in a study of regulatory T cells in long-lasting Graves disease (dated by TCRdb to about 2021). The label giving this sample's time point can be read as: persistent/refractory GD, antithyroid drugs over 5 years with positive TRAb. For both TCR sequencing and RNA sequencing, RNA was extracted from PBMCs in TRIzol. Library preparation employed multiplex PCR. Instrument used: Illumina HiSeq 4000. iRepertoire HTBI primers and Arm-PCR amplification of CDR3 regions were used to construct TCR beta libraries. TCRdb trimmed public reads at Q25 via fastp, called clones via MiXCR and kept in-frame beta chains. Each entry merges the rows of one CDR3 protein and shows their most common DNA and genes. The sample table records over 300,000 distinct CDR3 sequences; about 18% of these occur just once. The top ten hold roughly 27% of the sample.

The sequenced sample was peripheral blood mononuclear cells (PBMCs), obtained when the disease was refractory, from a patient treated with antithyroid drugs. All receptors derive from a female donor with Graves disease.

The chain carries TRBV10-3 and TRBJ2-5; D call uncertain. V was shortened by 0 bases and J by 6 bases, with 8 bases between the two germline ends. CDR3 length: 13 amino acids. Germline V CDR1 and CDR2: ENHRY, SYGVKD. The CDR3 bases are TGTGCCATCAGTGAGTCATGGCGAAAGACCCAGTACTTC. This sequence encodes CAISESWRKTQYF.

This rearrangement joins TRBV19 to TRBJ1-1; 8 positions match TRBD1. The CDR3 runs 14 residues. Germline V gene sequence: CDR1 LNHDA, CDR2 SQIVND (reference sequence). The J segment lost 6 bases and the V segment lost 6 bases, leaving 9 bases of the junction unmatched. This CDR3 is CASRTGAGVPEAFF. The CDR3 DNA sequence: TGTGCCAGTAGGACAGGGGCCGGGGTCCCTGAAGCTTTCTTT.

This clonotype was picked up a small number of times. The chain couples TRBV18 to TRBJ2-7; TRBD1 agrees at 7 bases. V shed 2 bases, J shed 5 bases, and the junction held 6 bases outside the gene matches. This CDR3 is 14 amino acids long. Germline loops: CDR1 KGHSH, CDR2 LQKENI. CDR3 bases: TGTGCCAGCTCACCAGGGGACAGTCTGGACGAGCAGTACTTC. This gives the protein CASSPGDSLDEQYF.

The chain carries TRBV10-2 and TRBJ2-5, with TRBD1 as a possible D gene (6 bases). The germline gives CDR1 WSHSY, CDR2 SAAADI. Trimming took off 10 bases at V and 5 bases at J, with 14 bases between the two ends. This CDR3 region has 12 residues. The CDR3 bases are TGCGCCATTGGGGGCAGCTGGGAGACCCAGTACTTC. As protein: CAIGGSWETQYF.

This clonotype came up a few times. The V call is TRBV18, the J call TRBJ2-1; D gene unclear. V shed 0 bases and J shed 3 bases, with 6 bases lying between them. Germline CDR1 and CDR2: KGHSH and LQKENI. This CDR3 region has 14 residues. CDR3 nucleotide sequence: TGTGCCAGCTCACCACCGTGGGGCTACAATGAGCAGTTCTTC. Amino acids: CASSPPWGYNEQFF.

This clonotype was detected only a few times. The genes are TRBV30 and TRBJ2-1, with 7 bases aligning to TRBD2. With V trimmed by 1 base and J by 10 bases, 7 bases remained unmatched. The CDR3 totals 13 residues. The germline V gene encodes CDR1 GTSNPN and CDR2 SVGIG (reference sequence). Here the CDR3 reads CAWSGMGGSEQFF. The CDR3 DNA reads TGTGCCTGGAGTGGGATGGGAGGGTCCGAGCAGTTCTTC. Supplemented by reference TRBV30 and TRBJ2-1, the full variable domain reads SQTIHQWPATLVQPVGSPLSLECTVEGTSNPNLYWYRQAAGRGLQLLFYSVGIGQISSEVPQNLSASRPQDRQFILSSKKLLLSDSGFYLCAWSGMGGSEQFFGPGTRLTVL.

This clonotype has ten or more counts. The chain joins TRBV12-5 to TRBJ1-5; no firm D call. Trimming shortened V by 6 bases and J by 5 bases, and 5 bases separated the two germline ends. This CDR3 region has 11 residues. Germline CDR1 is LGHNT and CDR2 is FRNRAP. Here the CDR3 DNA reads TGTGCTAGTGGATCTGATCAGCCCCAGCATTTT. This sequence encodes CASGSDQPQHF.

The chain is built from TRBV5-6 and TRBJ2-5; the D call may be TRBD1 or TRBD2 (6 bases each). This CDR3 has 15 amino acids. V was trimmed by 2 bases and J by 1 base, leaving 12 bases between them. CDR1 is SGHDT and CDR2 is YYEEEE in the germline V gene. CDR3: CASSFPGGLQETQYF. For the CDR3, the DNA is TGTGCCAGCAGCTTCCCTGGGGGGCTCCAAGAGACCCAGTACTTC.

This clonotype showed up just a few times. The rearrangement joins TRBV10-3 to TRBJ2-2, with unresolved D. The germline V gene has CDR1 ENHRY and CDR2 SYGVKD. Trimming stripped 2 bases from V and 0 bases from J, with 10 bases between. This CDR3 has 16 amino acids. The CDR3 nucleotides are TGTGCCATCAGTGAGGCGCTTCGCGCGAACACCGGGGAGCTGTTTTTT. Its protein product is CAISEALRANTGELFF.

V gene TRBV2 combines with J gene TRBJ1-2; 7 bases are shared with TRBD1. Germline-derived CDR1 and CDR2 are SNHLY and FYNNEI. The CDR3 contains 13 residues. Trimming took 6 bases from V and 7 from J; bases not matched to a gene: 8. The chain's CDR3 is CASRDSTGFGYTF. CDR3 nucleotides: TGTGCCAGCAGAGACTCGACAGGGTTTGGCTACACCTTC. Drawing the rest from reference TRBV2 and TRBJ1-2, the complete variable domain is EPEVTQTPSHQVTQMGQEVILRCVPISNHLYFYWYRQILGQKVEFLVSFYNNEISEKSEIFDDQFSVERPDGSNFTLKIRSTKLEDSAMYFCASRDSTGFGYTFGSGTRLTVV.

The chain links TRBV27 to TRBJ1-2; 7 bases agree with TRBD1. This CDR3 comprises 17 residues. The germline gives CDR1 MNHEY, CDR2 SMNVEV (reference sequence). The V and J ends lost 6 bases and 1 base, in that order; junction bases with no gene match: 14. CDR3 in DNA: TGTGCCAGCAGACACATTTACAGGGGCTCGATTAACTATGGCTACACCTTC. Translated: CASRHIYRGSINYGYTF.

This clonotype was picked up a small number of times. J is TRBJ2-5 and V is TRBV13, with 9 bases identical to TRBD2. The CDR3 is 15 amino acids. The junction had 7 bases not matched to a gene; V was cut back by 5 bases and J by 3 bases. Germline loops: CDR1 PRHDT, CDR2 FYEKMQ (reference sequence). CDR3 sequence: CASSILTSGEETQYF. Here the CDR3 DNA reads TGTGCCAGCAGCATCCTGACTAGCGGAGAAGAGACCCAGTACTTC.

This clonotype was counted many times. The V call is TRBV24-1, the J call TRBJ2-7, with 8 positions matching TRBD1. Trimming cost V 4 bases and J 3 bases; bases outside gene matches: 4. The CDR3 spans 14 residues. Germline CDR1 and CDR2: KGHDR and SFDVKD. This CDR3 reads CATSERDRGYEQYF. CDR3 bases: TGTGCCACCAGTGAACGAGACAGGGGCTACGAGCAGTACTTC.

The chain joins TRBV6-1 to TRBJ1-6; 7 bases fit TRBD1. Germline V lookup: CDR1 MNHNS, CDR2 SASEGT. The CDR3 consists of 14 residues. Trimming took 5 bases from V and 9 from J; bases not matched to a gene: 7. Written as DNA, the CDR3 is TGTGCCAGCAGTAGAGGACAGGCGGGTTCACCCCTCCACTTT. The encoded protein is CASSRGQAGSPLHF.

The CDR3 region is CASCPGPAFLSGNQPQHF. CDR3 DNA sequence: TGTGCCAGTTGCCCCGGGCCGGCATTTCTTAGTGGCAATCAGCCCCAGCATTTT. The chain employs TRBV19 and TRBJ1-5; the D is unclear. Trimming shortened V by 8 bases and J by 2 bases, and 25 bases separated the two germline ends. From germline, CDR1 is LNHDA and CDR2 SQIVND (reference sequence). This CDR3 has 18 amino acids.

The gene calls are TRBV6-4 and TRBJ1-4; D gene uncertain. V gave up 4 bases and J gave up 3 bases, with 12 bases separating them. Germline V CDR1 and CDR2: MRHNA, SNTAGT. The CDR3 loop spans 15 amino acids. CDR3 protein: CASSARGRPNEKLFF. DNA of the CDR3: TGTGCCAGCAGTGCCCGGGGTCGGCCTAATGAAAAACTGTTTTTT.

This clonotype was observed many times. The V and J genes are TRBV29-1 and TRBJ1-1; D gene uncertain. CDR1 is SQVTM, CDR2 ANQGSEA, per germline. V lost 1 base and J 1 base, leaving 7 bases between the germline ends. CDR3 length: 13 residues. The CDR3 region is CSVEGQANTEAFF. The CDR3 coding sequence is TGCAGCGTTGAAGGCCAGGCGAACACTGAAGCTTTCTTT.

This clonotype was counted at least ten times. The CDR3 bases are TGCAGTGCGGGTGACCGACTAGCTGGAGCCGGGGAGCTGTTTTTT. Protein: CSAGDRLAGAGELFF. The chain employs TRBV20-1 and TRBJ2-2; the match to TRBD2 covers 7 bases. Looked up from germline, CDR1 is DFQATT and CDR2 is SNEGSKA (reference sequence). The CDR3 is made up of 15 amino acids. With 6 bases clipped from V and 6 bases from J, the junction kept 13 bases outside the gene matches.

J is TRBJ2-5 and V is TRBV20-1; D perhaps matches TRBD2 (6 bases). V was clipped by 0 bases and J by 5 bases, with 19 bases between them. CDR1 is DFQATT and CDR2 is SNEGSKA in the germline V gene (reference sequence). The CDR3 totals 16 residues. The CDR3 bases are TGCAGTGCTAGAGATCAACGGGTCACGGGAGTGGAGACCCAGTACTTC. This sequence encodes CSARDQRVTGVETQYF.